This T cell receptor beta chain derives from a study of T cells in Graves' hyperthyroidism and ophthalmopathy. Graves' hyperthyroidism showing no ophthalmopathy progression within 18 months was considered stable. Orbital computed tomography and thyroid ultrasound, together with serum TRAb and thyroxine and clinical symptoms, were used for diagnoses. The authors obtained PBMCs from 9 to 10 ml of fresh peripheral blood. The CDR3 loop spans 16 amino acids. CDR1 is MNHNS, CDR2 SASEGT, per germline. V lost 4 bases and J lost 1, with 16 bases in between. It was RNA transcripts that yielded the amplified TCR beta CDR3 regions. HTBI primers drove first-round RT-PCR of the TCR CDR3. TCRdb processed the multiplex PCR reads anew with MiXCR; each CDR3 protein has one entry. The repertoire holds about 420,000 distinct CDR3 sequences, with roughly 13% as singletons. Only a few counts were recorded for this clonotype.

V usage is TRBV6-1 and J usage is TRBJ2-5, with D maybe TRBD1 (5 bases). Sequenced: blood. This sequence originates from a woman younger than 35 with Graves' hyperthyroidism. Written as DNA, the CDR3 is TGTGCCAGCAGTGGCTTGGGGCCTCTACCCCAAGAGACCCAGTACTTC. Encoded protein: CASSGLGPLPQETQYF.